The clone carrying this T cell receptor beta chain has a handful of counts. Its matching antigen is unknown. CDR3 length: 16 residues. The germline CDR1 and CDR2 sequences are SGHTA and FQGNSA. J gave up 0 bases and V 5 bases, and 9 bases lay outside the gene matches. The data derive from a study of T cells after posttransplantation cyclophosphamide. Peripheral blood was collected from the related graft donor on the marrow donation day. The protocol was immunoSEQ multiplex PCR, while the TCRdb copy is restricted to in-frame clones and leaves out a portion. The sample shows 25,000 to 35,000 clones, none of them appearing just once. Study-wide findings and caveats: Skin or GI-infiltrating T cells shared few TRB sequences with blood.

The chain carries TRBV7-2 and TRBJ2-5, with 7 bases identical to TRBD1. This TCR was recovered from a woman in her twenties or thirties in good health and a related stem cell transplant donor. Sequences were obtained from PBMCs. The CDR3 sequence: CASSPNGGQNQETQYF. As DNA, the CDR3 is TGTGCCAGCAGCCCAAATGGGGGACAGAACCAAGAGACCCAGTACTTC.